The 29 T cell receptor beta chains listed next were all sequenced from one sample in a study of shared clonotypes between healthy human individuals. The data were produced by immunoSEQ multiplex PCR, yet TCRdb's version contains in-frame clones alone and is incomplete. The repertoire holds roughly 2.5 million clones, with more than 80% as singletons. The specimen was naive CD4+ T cells sorted from blood. The subset: CD45RA+ positively selected. These receptors all come from a young man in good health.

V is TRBV9 and J is TRBJ1-1; 11 bases are a match to TRBD1. In germline, CDR1 is SGDLS, CDR2 YYNGEE. V lost 4 bases and J lost 4; bases outside the gene matches: 6. The CDR3 is 15 amino acids. CDR3: CASSPGQGATTEAFF. In nucleotides, the CDR3 is TGTGCCAGCAGCCCCGGACAGGGGGCGACCACTGAAGCTTTCTTT.

Notes on this clone: This specimen includes other DNA sequences encoding the same CDR3. The genes are TRBV19 and TRBJ1-5; D is unresolved. The V gene lost 6 bases and the J gene lost 1 base, with 13 bases spanning the gap. The CDR3 is 15 amino acids. Looked up from germline, CDR1 is LNHDA and CDR2 is SQIVND (reference sequence). The CDR3 loop is CASSPDGLSNQPQHF. CDR3 DNA: TGTGCCAGTAGCCCAGACGGCCTAAGCAATCAGCCCCAGCATTTT.

As concerns this clone: Other DNA sequences in this sample translate to the same CDR3. The rearrangement joins TRBV5-1 to TRBJ2-2; TRBD1 agrees at 7 bases. Germline-derived CDR1 and CDR2 are SGHRS and YFSETQ. The CDR3 has 15 amino acids. With 4 bases clipped from V and 2 bases from J, the junction kept 5 bases outside the gene matches. In DNA, the CDR3 is TGCGCCAGCAGCCCCCGACAGGGAAACACCGGGGAGCTGTTTTTT. Encoded protein: CASSPRQGNTGELFF.

The rearrangement joins TRBV27 to TRBJ2-2; the match to TRBD2 covers 7 bases. CDR3 length equals 14 residues. The V gene end was trimmed by 8 bases and the J gene end by 6 bases; junction bases not matched to a gene: 9. Germline V gives CDR1 MNHEY, CDR2 SMNVEV (reference sequence). The CDR3 bases are TGTGCCAGCTATCCAGCGGGAAGGGCCGGGGAGCTGTTTTTT. Amino acids: CASYPAGRAGELFF.

This chain joins TRBV19 and TRBJ2-1; no reliable D call. Germline V gene data show CDR1 as LNHDA and CDR2 as SQIVND (reference sequence). The CDR3 is made up of 15 amino acids. The V and J ends lost 5 bases and 0 bases respectively, with 11 bases between them. CDR3 nucleotide sequence: TGTGCCAGTAGTCACTATGAACGCTCCTACAATGAGCAGTTCTTC. Translating it yields CASSHYERSYNEQFF.

The J gene is TRBJ2-1, the V gene TRBV11-2, with D perhaps given as TRBD1 or TRBD2 (6 bases each). Trimming stripped 5 bases from V and 15 bases from J, with 17 bases between. This CDR3 has 12 amino acids. Germline CDR1 and CDR2: SGHAT and FQNNGV. The CDR3 protein is CASSPHRGVGFF. CDR3 nucleotides: TGTGCCAGCAGCCCCCATAGGGGGGTCGGGTTCTTC.

This clone was recorded once. This sequence joins TRBV28 and TRBJ2-7; possibly TRBD2 for D (7 bases). Germline V gene data show CDR1 as MDHEN and CDR2 as SYDVKM. Trimming left V 7 bases short and J 3 bases short, with 16 bases between. There are 14 residues in the CDR3. The CDR3: CASNSGGKDYEQYF. In DNA form, the CDR3 reads TGTGCCAGCAATTCGGGGGGCAAAGACTACGAGCAGTACTTC.

This chain links TRBV19 with TRBJ2-4; tentatively, D is TRBD1 (6 bases). This CDR3 has 14 amino acids. In germline, CDR1 is LNHDA, CDR2 SQIVND (reference sequence). V gave up 5 bases and J gave up 7 bases, with 15 bases separating them. DNA of the CDR3: TGTGCCAGTAGTGAAGTGGGGGCGCGGAACATTCAGTACTTC. It encodes CASSEVGARNIQYF.

V gene TRBV7-3 combines with J gene TRBJ2-3, with 12 bases aligning to TRBD2. The CDR3 has 16 amino acids. V dropped 4 bases and J dropped 6; count of bases not matched to a gene: 8. The V gene's germline CDR1 is SGHTA and CDR2 FQGTGA. CDR3 loop: CASSSSSGGAGDTQYF. The CDR3 DNA sequence: TGTGCCAGCAGCTCCTCTAGCGGGGGGGCCGGTGATACGCAGTATTTT.

The chain uses TRBV7-2 and TRBJ1-5; 11 nucleotides line up with TRBD1. With V trimmed by 4 bases and J by 4 bases, 3 bases remained unmatched. CDR1 and CDR2 (germline): SGHTA, FQGNSA. This CDR3 has 15 amino acids. DNA of the CDR3: TGTGCCAGCAGCTCGGACAGGGGGCGAAATCAGCCCCAGCATTTT. Amino acid sequence: CASSSDRGRNQPQHF. The whole variable domain, filled in from reference TRBV7-2 and TRBJ1-5, reads GAGVSQSPSNKVTEKGKDVELRCDPISGHTALYWYRQSLGQGLEFLIYFQGNSAPDKSGLPSDRFSAERTGGSVSTLTIQRTQQEDSAVYLCASSSDRGRNQPQHFGDGTRLSIL.

The CDR3 protein is CASSQDSRVRTEAFF. The CDR3 DNA reads TGTGCCAGCAGTCAGGATTCGAGGGTAAGGACTGAAGCTTTCTTT. V and J are TRBV27 and TRBJ1-1; D call uncertain. This CDR3 has 15 residues. Germline V lookup: CDR1 MNHEY, CDR2 SMNVEV (reference sequence). Trimming pared 5 bases from V and 5 bases from J, leaving 18 bases between.

This clone was recorded once. The sample carries other DNA sequences with the same CDR3. The CDR3 nucleotides are TGTGCCAGCAGCGCCAGGACTTCATCCTACGAGCAGTACTTC. Protein: CASSARTSSYEQYF. The rearrangement uses TRBV9 and TRBJ2-7; the D gene is possibly TRBD2 (5 bases). V lost 3 bases and J 1 base, leaving 11 bases between the germline ends. Germline V lookup: CDR1 SGDLS, CDR2 YYNGEE. The CDR3 sequence is 14 residues long.

This chain connects TRBV11-2 to TRBJ2-3; the match to TRBD1 covers 9 bases. This CDR3 has 15 residues. Looked up from germline, CDR1 is SGHAT and CDR2 is FQNNGV. Germline trimming cut 6 bases from V and 4 bases from J; bases unmatched to any gene: 8. The CDR3 spells CASRVPGQGSDTQYF. For the CDR3, the DNA is TGTGCCAGCAGGGTTCCGGGACAGGGTTCAGATACGCAGTATTTT.

J is TRBJ2-7 and V is TRBV18; D is unclear. This CDR3 contains 14 residues. V lost 2 bases and J 2 bases, leaving 10 bases between the germline ends. Germline V CDR1 and CDR2: KGHSH, LQKENI. The CDR3 is CASSPTTPPYEQYF. The CDR3 nucleotides read TGTGCCAGCTCACCAACCACGCCTCCCTACGAGCAGTACTTC.

The V and J genes are TRBV6-6 and TRBJ2-1, with 9 bases aligning to TRBD2. V was clipped by 4 bases and J by 7 bases; unmatched bases: 11. CDR3 length: 16 residues. Germline lookup yields CDR1 MNHNY and CDR2 SVGAGI (reference sequence). This CDR3 reads CASSSHRLAGPNEQFF. The DNA for the CDR3 is TGTGCCAGCAGTTCCCACCGCCTAGCGGGGCCAAATGAGCAGTTCTTC.

The V gene is TRBV9, the J gene TRBJ1-1, with a weak D call TRBD1 (5 bases). CDR1 SGDLS and CDR2 YYNGEE come from the germline V gene. The CDR3 contains 13 residues. Deletions cut 4 bases from V and 4 bases from J, with 11 bases between. The DNA for the CDR3 is TGTGCCAGCAGCTATGCAGGGACCACTGAAGCTTTCTTT. Amino acids: CASSYAGTTEAFF.

The chain employs TRBV2 and TRBJ2-5; the D is unclear. The germline gives CDR1 SNHLY, CDR2 FYNNEI. This CDR3 comprises 11 residues. Trimming took off 7 bases at V and 13 bases at J, with 16 bases between the two ends. In DNA, the CDR3 is TGTGCCAGCACCTTATCGGATGGTTGGTACTTC. This codes for CASTLSDGWYF.

The J gene is TRBJ2-3, the V gene TRBV5-1; 7 positions match TRBD2. Germline CDR1 SGHRS, CDR2 YFSETQ. The CDR3 runs 16 residues. Trimming at V came to 0 bases and at J to 4 bases, leaving 8 bases not matched to a gene. CDR3 bases: TGCGCCAGCAGCTTGGTTGTGGGAGGGCCGGCAGATACGCAGTATTTT. Translation: CASSLVVGGPADTQYF.

The chain employs TRBV5-1 and TRBJ2-5; TRBD2 matches 8 bases. The CDR3 consists of 16 residues. Germline lookup yields CDR1 SGHRS and CDR2 YFSETQ. Trimming at V came to 5 bases and at J to 0 bases, leaving 9 bases not matched to a gene. The DNA for the CDR3 is TGCGCCAGCAGTTTCCAACTAGCGGCGTACCAAGAGACCCAGTACTTC. It encodes CASSFQLAAYQETQYF.

The V and J genes are TRBV27 and TRBJ1-3; the D gene is possibly TRBD1 (5 bases). The CDR3 spans 14 residues. Trimming stripped 6 bases from V and 1 base from J, with 10 bases between. Germline V lookup: CDR1 MNHEY, CDR2 SMNVEV (reference sequence). The CDR3 here is CASSAAGSGNTIYF. The DNA of the CDR3 is TGTGCCAGCAGCGCCGCAGGGTCTGGAAACACCATATATTTT.

This chain joins TRBV10-3 and TRBJ1-3; 11 bases are a match to TRBD1. Per the germline V gene, CDR1 is ENHRY and CDR2 is SYGVKD. The CDR3 has 13 residues. The V gene end was trimmed by 8 bases and the J gene end by 8 bases; junction bases not matched to a gene: 5. The CDR3 here is CAIGTGGLDTIYF. The CDR3, as DNA: TGTGCCATCGGGACAGGGGGATTAGACACCATATATTTT.

In the case of this clone: This sample also contains other DNA sequences that code for the same CDR3. The J gene is TRBJ1-1, the V gene TRBV9; no reliable D call. Trimming took 0 bases from V and 0 from J, leaving 6 bases between them. Germline lookup yields CDR1 SGDLS and CDR2 YYNGEE. The CDR3 extends over 14 amino acids. CDR3 in amino acids: CASSVAGMNTEAFF. The CDR3 coding sequence is TGTGCCAGCAGCGTAGCGGGTATGAACACTGAAGCTTTCTTT.

The chain has TRBV7-9 and TRBJ1-1; weak D call: TRBD1 (5 bases). Germline V gene data show CDR1 as SEHNR and CDR2 as FQNEAQ (reference sequence). The germline V and J ends were trimmed by 8 bases and 5 bases, with 15 bases remaining between them. The CDR3 totals 13 residues. CDR3: CASSGLSRTEAFF. CDR3 DNA: TGTGCCAGCTCGGGACTTTCGAGGACTGAAGCTTTCTTT.

The V and J genes are TRBV6-5 and TRBJ1-2; tentatively, D is TRBD1 (6 bases). Between the trimmed V and J ends, which lost 0 bases and 7 bases, there was a span of 12 bases. The CDR3 contains 14 residues. CDR1 is MNHEY, CDR2 SVGAGI, per germline. The DNA of the CDR3 is TGTGCCAGCAGTTACTCCCGGGACATCTCTGGCTACACCTTC. It specifies CASSYSRDISGYTF.

The gene calls are TRBV28 and TRBJ1-1; TRBD1 is a possible D gene (5 bases). CDR3 length equals 12 residues. Trimming took 3 bases from V and 7 from J, leaving 9 bases between them. Germline V gives CDR1 MDHEN, CDR2 SYDVKM. The DNA of the CDR3 is TGTGCCAGCAGTTTGGGGGTAGGTGAAGCTTTCTTT. Residues: CASSLGVGEAFF.

V gene TRBV30 combines with J gene TRBJ2-1; weak D call: TRBD2 (6 bases). This CDR3 contains 14 residues. V lost 1 base to trimming and J lost 2 bases, with 9 bases between them. Germline V gene sequence: CDR1 GTSNPN, CDR2 SVGIG (reference sequence). This CDR3 reads CAWSDGTPYNEQFF. CDR3 DNA sequence: TGTGCCTGGAGTGACGGGACTCCCTACAATGAGCAGTTCTTC. The full variable domain, its missing parts supplied by reference TRBV30 and TRBJ2-1, is SQTIHQWPATLVQPVGSPLSLECTVEGTSNPNLYWYRQAAGRGLQLLFYSVGIGQISSEVPQNLSASRPQDRQFILSSKKLLLSDSGFYLCAWSDGTPYNEQFFGPGTRLTVL.

The gene calls are TRBV11-1 and TRBJ1-2, with TRBD1 identical over 8 bases. The J segment lost 4 bases and the V segment lost 5 bases, leaving 6 bases of the junction unmatched. The CDR3 is 14 residues long. The germline V gene encodes CDR1 SGHAT and CDR2 FQDESV (reference sequence). Here the CDR3 reads CASSTGQGGYGYTF. CDR3 nucleotide sequence: TGTGCCAGCAGCACCGGACAGGGAGGCTATGGCTACACCTTC.

The rearrangement uses TRBV2 and TRBJ2-2; D might be TRBD2 (6 bases). Looked up from germline, CDR1 is SNHLY and CDR2 is FYNNEI. V lost 6 bases and J lost 6, with 14 bases in between. The CDR3 loop spans 14 amino acids. In nucleotides, the CDR3 is TGTGCCAGCAGGATGGGCGGGGCCGCCGGGGAGCTGTTTTTT. This translates into CASRMGGAAGELFF. Looking up the rest from reference TRBV2 and TRBJ2-2 gives the full variable domain: EPEVTQTPSHQVTQMGQEVILRCVPISNHLYFYWYRQILGQKVEFLVSFYNNEISEKSEIFDDQFSVERPDGSNFTLKIRSTKLEDSAMYFCASRMGGAAGELFFGEGSRLTVL.

The chain combines TRBV5-6 with TRBJ2-5; the D gene is possibly TRBD2 (6 bases). Between the trimmed V and J ends, which lost 0 bases and 13 bases, there was a span of 10 bases. The CDR3 sequence is 11 residues long. Germline CDR1 is SGHDT and CDR2 is YYEEEE. The CDR3 bases are TGTGCCAGCAGCTTGGGGTCGGAGGGGTACTTC. Translated: CASSLGSEGYF.